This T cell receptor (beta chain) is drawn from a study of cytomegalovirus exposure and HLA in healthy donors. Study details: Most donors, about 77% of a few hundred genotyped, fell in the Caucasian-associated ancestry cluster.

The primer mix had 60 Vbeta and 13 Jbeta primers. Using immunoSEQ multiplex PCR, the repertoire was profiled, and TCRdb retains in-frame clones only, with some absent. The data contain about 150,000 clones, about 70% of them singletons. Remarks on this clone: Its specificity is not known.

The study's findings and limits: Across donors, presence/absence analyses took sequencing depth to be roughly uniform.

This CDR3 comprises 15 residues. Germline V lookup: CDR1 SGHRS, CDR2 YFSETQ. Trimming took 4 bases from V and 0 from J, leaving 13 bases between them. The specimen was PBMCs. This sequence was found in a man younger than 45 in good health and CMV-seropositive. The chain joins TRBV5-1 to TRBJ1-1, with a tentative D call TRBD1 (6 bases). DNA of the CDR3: TGCGCCAGCAGCACCAGAGGGGGAATGAACACTGAAGCTTTCTTT. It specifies CASSTRGGMNTEAFF.